This TCR beta chain was identified during a study of human CD8 memory T cell subsets. Germline-derived CDR1 and CDR2 are SGHAT and FQNNGV. This CDR3 has 18 residues. The authors made TCR beta libraries using UMI-labeled 5' RACE. TCRdb reprocessed the 5' RACE reads, with one entry per CDR3 protein and no DNA. This listing includes about 18,000 distinct CDR3 sequences. Material for sequencing was CD8+ T cells from PBMCs. The origin of this receptor is a human donor in good health. The rearrangement uses TRBV11-2 and TRBJ2-4; TCRdb lists TRBD2, though no DNA is available to test this call. CDR3: CASSLVRKSGSAKNIQYF.